This TCR beta chain was retrieved from a study of shared clonotypes between healthy human individuals. The naive CD8 fraction comprised CD45RO-negative cells positively selected for CCR7 and excluded terminally differentiated effector memory CD45RA+ cells. The assay was immunoSEQ multiplex PCR, and TCRdb's table has in-frame clones only and misses some. The profile shows about 2.1 million clones, 93% of them singletons. Sequenced material: naive CD8+ T cells from PBMCs. This TCR was recovered from a man aged 18 to 35 in good health. Some clones in this sample may be carry-over from other donors' samples.

The CDR3 DNA reads as TGTGCCAGCAGTTTAGGGACAGGGAACCAAGAGACCCAGTACTTC. Translated, it gives CASSLGTGNQETQYF. The gene calls are TRBV28 and TRBJ2-5, with 9 bases matching TRBD1. Germline loops: CDR1 MDHEN, CDR2 SYDVKM. V shed 2 bases, J shed 0 bases, and the junction held 1 base outside the gene matches. CDR3 length: 15 residues.